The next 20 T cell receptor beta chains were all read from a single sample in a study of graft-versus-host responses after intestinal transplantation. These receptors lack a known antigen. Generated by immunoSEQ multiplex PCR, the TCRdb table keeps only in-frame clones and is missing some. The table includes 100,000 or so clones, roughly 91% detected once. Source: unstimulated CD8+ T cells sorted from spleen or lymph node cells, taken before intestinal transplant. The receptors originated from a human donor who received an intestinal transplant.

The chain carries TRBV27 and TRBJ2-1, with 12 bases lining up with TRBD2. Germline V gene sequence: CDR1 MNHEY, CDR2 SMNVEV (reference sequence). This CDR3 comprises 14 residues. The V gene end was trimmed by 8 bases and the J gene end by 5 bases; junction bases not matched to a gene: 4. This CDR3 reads CASSSGGANNEQFF. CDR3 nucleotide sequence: TGTGCCAGCTCTAGCGGGGGGGCAAACAATGAGCAGTTCTTC.

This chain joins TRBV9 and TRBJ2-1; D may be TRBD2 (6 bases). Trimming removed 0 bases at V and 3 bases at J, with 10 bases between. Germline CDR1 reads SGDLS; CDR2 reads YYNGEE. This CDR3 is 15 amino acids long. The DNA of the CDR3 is TGTGCCAGCAGCGTAGACGGCGGGGTCTACAATGAGCAGTTCTTC. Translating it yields CASSVDGGVYNEQFF.

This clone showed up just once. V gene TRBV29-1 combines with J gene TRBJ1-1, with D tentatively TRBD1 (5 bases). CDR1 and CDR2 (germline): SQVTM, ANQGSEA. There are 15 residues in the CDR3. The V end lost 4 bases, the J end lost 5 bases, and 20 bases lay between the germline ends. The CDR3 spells CSVAGLEGRSTEAFF. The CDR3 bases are TGCAGCGTTGCGGGCTTGGAGGGGAGGAGTACTGAAGCTTTCTTT.

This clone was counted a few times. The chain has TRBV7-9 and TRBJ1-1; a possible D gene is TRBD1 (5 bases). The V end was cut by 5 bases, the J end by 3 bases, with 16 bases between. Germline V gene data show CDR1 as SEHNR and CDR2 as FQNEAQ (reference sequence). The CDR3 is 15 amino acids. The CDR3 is CASSPPGSSDTEAFF. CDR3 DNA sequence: TGTGCCAGCAGCCCACCAGGGTCTTCTGACACTGAAGCTTTCTTT.

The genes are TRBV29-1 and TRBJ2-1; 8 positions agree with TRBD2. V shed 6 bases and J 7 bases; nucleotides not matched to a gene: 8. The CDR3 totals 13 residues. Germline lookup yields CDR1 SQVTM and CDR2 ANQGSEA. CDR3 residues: CSVATGTSNEQFF. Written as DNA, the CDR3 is TGCAGCGTCGCCACCGGGACTAGTAATGAGCAGTTCTTC.

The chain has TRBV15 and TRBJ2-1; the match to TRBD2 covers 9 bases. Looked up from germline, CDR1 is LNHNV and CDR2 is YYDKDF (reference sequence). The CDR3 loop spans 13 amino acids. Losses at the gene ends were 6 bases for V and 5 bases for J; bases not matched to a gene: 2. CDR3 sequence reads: CATRRGGNNEQFF. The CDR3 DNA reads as TGTGCCACCAGGCGGGGGGGTAACAATGAGCAGTTCTTC.

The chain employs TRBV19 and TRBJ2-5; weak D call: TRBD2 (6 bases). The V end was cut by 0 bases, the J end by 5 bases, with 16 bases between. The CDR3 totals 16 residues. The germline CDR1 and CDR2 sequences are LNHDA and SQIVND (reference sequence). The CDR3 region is CASSIDLWGVRETQYF. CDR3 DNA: TGTGCCAGTAGTATAGATCTATGGGGGGTCCGGGAGACCCAGTACTTC.

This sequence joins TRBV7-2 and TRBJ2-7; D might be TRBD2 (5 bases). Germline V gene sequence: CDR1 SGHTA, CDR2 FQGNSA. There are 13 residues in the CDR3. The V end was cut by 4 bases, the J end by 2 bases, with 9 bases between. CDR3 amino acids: CASSWSSPYEQYF. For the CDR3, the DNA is TGTGCCAGCAGCTGGTCTAGCCCCTACGAGCAGTACTTC.

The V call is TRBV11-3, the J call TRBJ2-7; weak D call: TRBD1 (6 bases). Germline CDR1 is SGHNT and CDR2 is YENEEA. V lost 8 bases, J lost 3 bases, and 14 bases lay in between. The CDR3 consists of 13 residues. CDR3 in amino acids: CASEQGLGYEQYF. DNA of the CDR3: TGTGCCAGCGAACAGGGTTTAGGCTACGAGCAGTACTTC.

DNA of the CDR3: TGTGCCAGCAGCCAGGGGCCCTATAATTCACCCCTCCACTTT. Protein product: CASSQGPYNSPLHF. This chain joins TRBV11-2 and TRBJ1-6, with TRBD1 as a possible D gene (6 bases). Germline loops: CDR1 SGHAT, CDR2 FQNNGV. V was trimmed by 5 bases and J by 2 bases, leaving 7 bases between them. The CDR3 extends over 14 amino acids.

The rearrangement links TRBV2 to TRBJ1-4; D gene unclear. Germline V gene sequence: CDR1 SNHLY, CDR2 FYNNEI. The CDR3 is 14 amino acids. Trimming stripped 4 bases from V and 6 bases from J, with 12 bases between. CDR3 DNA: TGTGCCAGCAGTGTAGCCACAGCCGATGAAAAACTGTTTTTT. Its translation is CASSVATADEKLFF.

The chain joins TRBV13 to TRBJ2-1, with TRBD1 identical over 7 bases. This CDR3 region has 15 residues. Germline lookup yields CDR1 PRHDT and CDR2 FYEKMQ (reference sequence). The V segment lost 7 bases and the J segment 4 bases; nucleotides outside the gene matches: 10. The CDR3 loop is CASTARGLEYNEQFF. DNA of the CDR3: TGTGCCAGCACAGCTAGGGGGCTTGAGTACAATGAGCAGTTCTTC.

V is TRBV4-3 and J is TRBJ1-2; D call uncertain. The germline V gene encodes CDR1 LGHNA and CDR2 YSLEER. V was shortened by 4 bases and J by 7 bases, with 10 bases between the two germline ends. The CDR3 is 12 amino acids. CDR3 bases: TGCGCCAGCAGCCTCGGAAGCGTTGGCTACACCTTC. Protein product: CASSLGSVGYTF.

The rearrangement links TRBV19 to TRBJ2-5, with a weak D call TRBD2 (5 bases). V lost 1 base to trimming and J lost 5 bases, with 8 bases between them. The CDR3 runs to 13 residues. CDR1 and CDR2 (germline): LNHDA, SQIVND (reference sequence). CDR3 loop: CASSIVRGETQYF. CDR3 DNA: TGTGCCAGTAGTATAGTCCGAGGGGAGACCCAGTACTTC.

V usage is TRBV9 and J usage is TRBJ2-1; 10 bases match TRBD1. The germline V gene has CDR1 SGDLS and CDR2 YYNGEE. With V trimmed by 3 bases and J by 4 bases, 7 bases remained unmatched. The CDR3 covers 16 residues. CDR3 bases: TGTGCCAGCAGCGATGGGACAGGGGTCTGGTACAATGAGCAGTTCTTC. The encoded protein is CASSDGTGVWYNEQFF.

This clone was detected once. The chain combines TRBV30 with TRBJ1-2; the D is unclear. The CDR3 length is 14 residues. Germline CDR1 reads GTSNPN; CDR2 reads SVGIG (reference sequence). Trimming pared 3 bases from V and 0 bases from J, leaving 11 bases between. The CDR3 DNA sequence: TGTGCCTGGAGGTTTCCGACTGCTAACTATGGCTACACCTTC. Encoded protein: CAWRFPTANYGYTF.

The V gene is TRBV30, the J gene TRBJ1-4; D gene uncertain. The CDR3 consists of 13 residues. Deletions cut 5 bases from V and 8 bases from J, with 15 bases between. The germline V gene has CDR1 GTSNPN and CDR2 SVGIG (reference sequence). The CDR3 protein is CAWEGPGGEKLFF. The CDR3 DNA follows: TGTGCCTGGGAGGGCCCCGGAGGAGAAAAACTGTTTTTT. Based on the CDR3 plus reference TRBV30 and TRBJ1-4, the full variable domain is SQTIHQWPATLVQPVGSPLSLECTVEGTSNPNLYWYRQAAGRGLQLLFYSVGIGQISSEVPQNLSASRPQDRQFILSSKKLLLSDSGFYLCAWEGPGGEKLFFGSGTQLSVL.

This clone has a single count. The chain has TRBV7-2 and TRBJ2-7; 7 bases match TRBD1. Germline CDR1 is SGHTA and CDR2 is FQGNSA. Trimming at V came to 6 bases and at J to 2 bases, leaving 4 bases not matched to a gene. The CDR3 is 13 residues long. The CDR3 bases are TGTGCCAGCAGGACAGGGTTGACCTACGAGCAGTACTTC. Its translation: CASRTGLTYEQYF.

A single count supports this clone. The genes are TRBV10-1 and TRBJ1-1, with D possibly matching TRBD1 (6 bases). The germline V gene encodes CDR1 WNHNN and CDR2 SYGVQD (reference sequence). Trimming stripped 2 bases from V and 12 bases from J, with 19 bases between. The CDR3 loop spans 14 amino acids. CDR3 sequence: CASSEAQGGQISFF. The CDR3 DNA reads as TGCGCCAGCAGTGAGGCACAGGGTGGGCAAATATCTTTCTTT.

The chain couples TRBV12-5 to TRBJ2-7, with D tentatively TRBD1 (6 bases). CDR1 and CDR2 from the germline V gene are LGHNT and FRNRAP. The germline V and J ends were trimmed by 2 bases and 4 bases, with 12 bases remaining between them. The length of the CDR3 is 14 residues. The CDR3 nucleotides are TGTGCTAGTGGTTTGACCAAGCAGGGGTACGAGCAGTACTTC. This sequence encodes CASGLTKQGYEQYF.